Listed below are T cell receptor beta chains from one sample, sequenced in a study of blood T cell repertoires in COVID-19. Repertoires were generated with immunoSEQ multiplex PCR, while TCRdb's copy carries only in-frame clones and drops some. The sample consists of approximately 110,000 clones, around 85% of them appearing once. Sequencing was carried out using peripheral blood. These receptors were taken from an elderly woman with COVID-19, enrolled during active disease. The CDR3 runs from the conserved cysteine through the conserved F or W. A D gene is named only where the DNA matches it firmly. Rows may omit the clone size; those that give it use once, few, many or a size class.

- - TRBJ1-1 TRBV5-4 TGTGCCAGCAGCTTGTTTGGGCCCATGAACACTGAAGCTTTCTTT CASSLFGPMNTEAFF
- - TRBJ2-5 TRBV6-5 TGTGCCAGCAGCGCCGTCCGGGGGGAGACCCAGTACTTC CASSAVRGETQYF
TRBD1 - TRBJ1-2 TRBV2 TGTGCCAGCAGTGGGACAGGCCTTTTCGTCTATGGCTACACCTTC CASSGTGLFVYGYTF
TRBD1 - TRBJ1-2 TRBV18 TGTGCCAGCTCATCGGGACAGGGGGCCAAAAGCGGTGGCTACACCTTC CASSSGQGAKSGGYTF
TRBD1 once TRBJ1-2 TRBV5-4 TGTGCCAGCAGCCTTGGGGGAGGGACAGGGGTTCTCTCTAACTATGGCTACACCTTC CASSLGGGTGVLSNYGYTF
- - TRBJ2-3 TRBV9 TGTGCCAGCAGCGTAGAGGAGGGAGGAGATACGCAGTATTTT CASSVEEGGDTQYF
- - TRBJ1-5 TRBV28 TGTGCCAGCGCAGGGGTTAATAAGCAGCCCCAGCATTTT CASAGVNKQPQHF
- - TRBJ1-2 TRBV6-5 TGTGCCAGCAGTAGAAGCAGGGTTTATGGCTACACCTTC CASSRSRVYGYTF
- - TRBJ2-3 TRBV28 TGTGCCAGCAAGCCCCCTTCCGGGACTGGCACAGATACGCAGTATTTT CASKPPSGTGTDTQYF
- once TRBJ2-1 TRBV9 TGTGCCAGCAGCGTAGTTGGGGGCCCCCAGGATGAGCAGTTCTTC CASSVVGGPQDEQFF
TRBD1 few TRBJ1-2 TRBV6-6 TGTGCCAGCCGTCCCGGGACAGGGAGGGACTATGGCTACACCTTC CASRPGTGRDYGYTF
TRBD2 - TRBJ2-1 TRBV25-1 TGTGCCAGCAGTGAATCAAGCGGGATTCCCGCCTACTACAATGAGCAGTTCTTC CASSESSGIPAYYNEQFF
TRBD2 - TRBJ2-5 TRBV24-1 TGTGCCACCAGTGATCCCACGGGAGGAGAGACCCAGTACTTC CATSDPTGGETQYF
- - TRBJ2-3 TRBV24-1 TGTGCCACCAGTGACCCAGAGCAGGGAACAGATACGCAGTATTTT CATSDPEQGTDTQYF
TRBD2 - TRBJ2-2 TRBV7-9 TGTGCCAGCAGCCTTAGCGGGAGCACCGGGGAGCTGTTTTTT CASSLSGSTGELFF
TRBD1 - TRBJ1-3 TRBV5-1 TGCGCCAGCAGCGCAGGGACAGGCTCTGGAAACACCATATATTTT CASSAGTGSGNTIYF
TRBD1 many TRBJ2-6 TRBV6-2/TRBV6-3 TGTGCCAGCAGTTACACAGGGGGTGGGGCCAACGTCCTGACTTTC CASSYTGGGANVLTF
- - TRBJ2-4 TRBV28 TGTGCCAGCAGTAAAACTCACGCGGGCCTCCTGGCCAAAAACATTCAGTACTTC CASSKTHAGLLAKNIQYF
- - TRBJ2-4 TRBV19 TGTGCCAGTAGCGTGGGACACGCGGGCAAAAACATTCAGTACTTC CASSVGHAGKNIQYF
TRBD2 - TRBJ2-3 TRBV7-2 TGTGCCAGCAGCTCGGGACTAGCGGGAGTCACAGATACGCAGTATTTT CASSSGLAGVTDTQYF
- - TRBJ2-3 TRBV20-1 TGCAGTGCCCCTCTCACAGATACGCAGTATTTT CSAPLTDTQYF
- - TRBJ2-2 TRBV5-4 TGTGCCAGCAGCTTCCACCCCGGGTCTTCCACCGGGGAGCTGTTTTTT CASSFHPGSSTGELFF
TRBD1 - TRBJ2-7 TRBV28 TGTGCCAGCAGTCCCGGGACAGGGTCCTACGAGCAGTACTTC CASSPGTGSYEQYF
TRBD2 few TRBJ2-7 TRBV28 TGTGCCAGCAGTTCATCTATAGCGGGATCCTACGAGCAGTACTTC CASSSSIAGSYEQYF
- - TRBJ2-2 TRBV7-9 TGTGCCAGCAGCCCCGTTATTAGCGGGGAGCTGTTTTTT CASSPVISGELFF
- - TRBJ1-2 TRBV19 TGTGCCAGTAGTCCGACGGGGGAGCGGGACTACACCTTC CASSPTGERDYTF
- - TRBJ2-5 TRBV7-9 TGTGCCAGCAGCCTCTATGAGACCCAGTACTTC CASSLYETQYF
- - TRBJ1-1 TRBV7-8 TGTGCCAGCCGCAGTATGTTAAGCGGTTCCACTGAAGCTTTCTTT CASRSMLSGSTEAFF
- - TRBJ2-7 TRBV11-2 TGTGCCAGCAGCCTTGGGGCAGACTCTGTTATCTACGAGCAGTACTTC CASSLGADSVIYEQYF
TRBD1 - TRBJ2-7 TRBV29-1 TGCAGCGGTGTGACAGGGTTTCGCGGCGAGCAGTACTTC CSGVTGFRGEQYF
- - TRBJ2-7 TRBV4-1 TGCGCCAGCAGCCAAGGGGAGGTCAGCTCCTACGAGCAGTACTTC CASSQGEVSSYEQYF
- - TRBJ1-2 TRBV3-1/TRBV3-2 TGTGCCAGCAGCCAAACGGGAAACTATGGCTACACCTTC CASSQTGNYGYTF
- once TRBJ2-1 TRBV9 TGTGCCAGCGGCCCCAGGCTCCGTGACAATGAGCAGTTCTTC CASGPRLRDNEQFF
TRBD2 once TRBJ2-7 TRBV14 TGTGCCAGCAGCCGGACTAGCGGGTTCTCCTACGAGCAGTACTTC CASSRTSGFSYEQYF
- - TRBJ1-1 TRBV6-5 TGTGCCAGCAAGCTCAGGGGTGACACTGAAGCTTTCTTT CASKLRGDTEAFF
TRBD1 - TRBJ1-5 TRBV6-6 TGTGCCAGTAACTTCAGGGGGAATCAGCCCCAGCATTTT CASNFRGNQPQHF